These 9 T cell receptor beta chains came from one sample sequenced in a study of tumor and adjacent non-tumor tissue in lung cancer. This sample's RNA came from whole unsorted tissue. The library came from three nested PCR rounds adapted from ARM-PCR protocols. Each CDR3 protein gets one entry after TCRdb re-called the multiplex PCR reads with MiXCR. This repertoire shows tens of thousands of distinct CDR3 sequences, 50% to 60% found once; its top ten account for around 20%. Source material: lung tumor tissue. These receptors all come from a man in his forties or fifties with non-small cell lung cancer.

About this clonotype: The junction departs from the called germline gene at one end, perhaps through a read error. The chain combines TRBV4-2 with TRBJ2-2; 14 bases fit TRBD2. The germline V gene encodes CDR1 LGHNA and CDR2 YNFKEQ. CDR3 length: 20 residues. The DNA for the CDR3 is TGTGCCAGCAGCCAAGGTCCCGAGACTAGCGGGAGGGTCAACACCGGGGAGATGTTTTTT. Its protein is CASSQGPETSGRVNTGEMFF.

Note on this clonotype: The junction does not match germline at one end; this may be a read error. This chain uses TRBV12-3 or TRBV12-4 with TRBJ2-5; D remains ambiguous. The CDR3 consists of 13 residues. Here the CDR3 DNA reads TGTGCCAGCAGTCGCAGCAACCAAGAGGCCCAGTACTTC. The encoded protein is CASSRSNQEAQYF.

This rearrangement joins TRBV11-3 to TRBJ2-1; a possible D gene is TRBD2 (6 bases). Germline CDR1 is SGHNT and CDR2 is YENEEA. V lost 7 bases and J 6 bases, leaving 19 bases between the germline ends. This CDR3 is 15 amino acids long. DNA of the CDR3: TGTGCCAGCATCCTAGCGAGTCAGGCTGTCAATGAGCAGTTCTTC. Its protein is CASILASQAVNEQFF.

In its sample, this clonotype was seen many times. V and J are TRBV6-1 and TRBJ2-3, with TRBD2 identical over 12 bases. The CDR3 runs to 15 residues. J gave up 4 bases and V 1 base, and 0 bases lay outside the gene matches. Germline V CDR1 and CDR2: MNHNS, SASEGT. The CDR3 loop is CASSEGTSGADTQYF. CDR3 nucleotides: TGTGCCAGCAGTGAAGGGACTAGCGGGGCAGATACGCAGTATTTT.

This clonotype was detected ten times or more. The chain recombines TRBV29-1 with TRBJ2-7; tentative D call: TRBD1 (6 bases). V was trimmed by 5 bases and J by 7 bases, leaving 12 bases between them. The germline gives CDR1 SQVTM, CDR2 ANQGSEA. CDR3 size: 11 residues. Here the CDR3 DNA reads TGCAGCGTTAGCACAGGGCGAGAGCAGTACTTC. Residues: CSVSTGREQYF.

This chain links TRBV11-2 with TRBJ2-3; D is unresolved. The length of the CDR3 is 13 residues. Per germline, CDR1 SGHAT and CDR2 FQNNGV. V was cut by 4 bases and J by 1 base, with 6 bases left in between. The CDR3 loop is CASSCACTDTQYF. The CDR3 bases are TGTGCCAGCAGCTGTGCGTGCACAGATACGCAGTATTTT.

By share, this clonotype counts as medium-sized. This chain connects TRBV6-6 to TRBJ1-5, with a weak D call TRBD1 (5 bases). The CDR3 sequence is 15 residues long. The germline V gene encodes CDR1 MNHNY and CDR2 SVGAGI (reference sequence). The ends were cut back, 7 bases at V and 2 bases at J, with 15 bases in the middle. In nucleotides, the CDR3 is TGTGCCAGCAAAGACGGGGCCAGGGGCAATCAGCCCCAGCATTTT. Residues: CASKDGARGNQPQHF.

This chain uses TRBV11-2 with TRBJ2-5; the D gene is possibly TRBD2 (6 bases). In germline, CDR1 is SGHAT, CDR2 FQNNGV. This CDR3 spans 16 amino acids. Between the trimmed V and J ends, which lost 1 base and 1 base, there was a span of 13 bases. CDR3 amino acids: CASSLVGRRAQETQYF. The DNA of the CDR3 is TGTGCCAGCAGCTTAGTTGGGCGGAGGGCCCAAGAGACCCAGTACTTC.

A word on this clonotype: A junction boundary mismatches the germline segment, possibly from a read error. The chain is built from TRBV6-5 and TRBJ1-6; D is perhaps TRBD1 (6 bases). The CDR3 is 12 amino acids. Germline-derived CDR1 and CDR2 are MNHEY and SVGAGI. CDR3 amino acids: CTSAVRGSPIHF. DNA of the CDR3: TGTACCAGCGCGGTCAGGGGTTCACCCATCCACTTT.